Listed below are T cell receptor beta chains from one sample, sequenced in a study of shared clonotypes between healthy human individuals. Here immunoSEQ multiplex PCR was the method, and the copy in TCRdb shows in-frame clones only, minus some. This sample has some 2,000,000 clones; approximately 96% occur once, and the top ten carry roughly 0.13%. Source material: naive CD4+ T cells sorted from blood. The source is a man between 18 and 29 years old in good health. The CDR3 runs from the conserved cysteine through the conserved F or W. Fields, in order: CDR3 protein, CDR3 DNA, J gene, D gene, V gene, clone size. D genes are given only for firm matches. Clone size is given for some rows only: seen once, a few or many times, or a class if the clone is expanded.

CASRDDSLVSSYEQYF	TGTGCCAGCAGAGATGACTCCCTCGTGTCCTCCTACGAGCAGTACTTC	TRBJ2-7	NA	TRBV2	NA
CASSSPGNNYGYTF	TGTGCCAGCAGCTCCCCCGGAAATAACTATGGCTACACCTTC	TRBJ1-2	NA	TRBV5-6	NA
CASSFESSGNTIYF	TGCGCCAGCAGCTTCGAAAGCTCTGGAAACACCATATATTTT	TRBJ1-3	NA	TRBV5-1	NA
CARGTRGAGELFF	TGTGCCCGGGGGACTAGAGGGGCCGGGGAGCTGTTTTTT	TRBJ2-2	TRBD2	TRBV19	NA
CASSEGAEAFF	TGTGCCAGCAGTGAGGGGGCTGAAGCTTTCTTT	TRBJ1-1	NA	TRBV6-1	NA
CASSPRVPADNSPLHF	TGTGCCAGCTCACCGAGGGTACCCGCGGATAATTCACCCCTCCACTTT	TRBJ1-6	NA	TRBV18	once
CAITDGVNYGYTF	TGTGCCATCACTGACGGGGTTAACTATGGCTACACCTTC	TRBJ1-2	NA	TRBV10-3	NA
CASNSGGPYNEQFF	TGCGCCAGCAACTCGGGAGGGCCTTACAATGAGCAGTTCTTC	TRBJ2-1	TRBD2	TRBV5-1	NA
CASSYRDSGSPDGYTF	TGTGCCAGCAGTTACCGTGACTCCGGGTCCCCCGATGGCTACACCTTC	TRBJ1-2	NA	TRBV6-5	NA
CASSDGTRSDLREKLFF	TGCGCCAGCAGTGACGGGACCCGATCCGACCTACGGGAAAAACTGTTTTTT	TRBJ1-4	NA	TRBV10-1	NA
CASSLGQKNYGYTF	TGTGCCAGCAGCTTAGGACAGAAGAACTATGGCTACACCTTC	TRBJ1-2	NA	TRBV11-1	NA
CSVAAPSGNTIYF	TGCAGCGTGGCAGCACCCTCTGGAAACACCATATATTTT	TRBJ1-3	NA	TRBV29-1	NA
CASRIGQATYNSPLHF	TGTGCCAGCAGGATAGGACAGGCGACCTATAATTCACCCCTCCACTTT	TRBJ1-6	TRBD1	TRBV2	NA
CASSNPGFGELFF	TGCGCCAGCAGCAACCCAGGGTTCGGGGAGCTGTTTTTT	TRBJ2-2	NA	TRBV5-1	NA
CASSYSEQGGELFF	TGTGCCAGCAGTTACTCGGAGCAGGGCGGGGAGCTGTTTTTT	TRBJ2-2	NA	TRBV6-6	NA
CASSFPDGPSWPRSYGYTF	TGTGCCAGCAGCTTCCCGGACGGCCCCTCTTGGCCTCGGTCATATGGCTACACCTTC	TRBJ1-2	NA	TRBV5-8	NA
CASSLGGEAYIQYF	TGTGCCAGCAGCTTGGGAGGGGAGGCGTACATTCAGTACTTC	TRBJ2-4	NA	TRBV5-5	once
CAWSSGTSDEKLFF	TGTGCCTGGAGTTCCGGGACAAGTGATGAAAAACTGTTTTTT	TRBJ1-4	NA	TRBV30	NA
CSVDYGGTDTQYF	TGCAGCGTTGATTACGGGGGCACAGATACGCAGTATTTT	TRBJ2-3	NA	TRBV29-1	NA
CASSQGALRLYEQYF	TGCGCCAGCAGCCAGGGAGCGCTAAGACTCTACGAGCAGTACTTC	TRBJ2-7	NA	TRBV5-1	NA
CASSSRALTRIWTDTQYF	TGTGCCAGCAGCTCCAGAGCCCTTACTAGGATTTGGACAGATACGCAGTATTTT	TRBJ2-3	NA	TRBV7-2	NA
CASRRTGAGNTIYF	TGTGCCAGCAGACGGACAGGGGCTGGAAACACCATATATTTT	TRBJ1-3	TRBD1	TRBV6-1	NA
CASSFRYEQYF	TGTGCCAGCAGTTTCCGGTACGAGCAGTACTTC	TRBJ2-7	NA	TRBV28	once
CASSGGTANSPLHF	TGTGCCAGCAGTGGAGGGACAGCCAATTCACCCCTCCACTTT	TRBJ1-6	TRBD1	TRBV6-1	few
CASSADRGLKPQHF	TGTGCCAGCAGTGCGGACAGGGGGCTGAAGCCCCAGCATTTT	TRBJ1-5	TRBD1	TRBV28	NA
CASSQVPSGTSTDTQYF	TGCGCCAGCAGCCAAGTCCCTAGCGGGACTAGCACAGATACGCAGTATTTT	TRBJ2-3	TRBD2	TRBV4-1	NA
CASTSPGQGEKLFF	TGTGCCAGCACCTCCCCGGGACAGGGTGAAAAACTGTTTTTT	TRBJ1-4	TRBD1	TRBV28	NA
CARRPETRRLRKQYF	TGTGCCAGAAGGCCCGAGACCAGACGGTTAAGGAAGCAGTACTTC	TRBJ2-7	NA	TRBV5-3	NA
CASSPTGENYEQYF	TGTGCCAGCTCACCGACAGGGGAGAACTACGAGCAGTACTTC	TRBJ2-7	TRBD1	TRBV18	NA
CASSRLSAGELFF	TGTGCCAGCAGCAGGTTGAGCGCCGGGGAGCTGTTTTTT	TRBJ2-2	NA	TRBV9	NA
CASRIGLDGYNEQFF	TGTGCCAGCAGAATAGGGCTAGATGGGTACAATGAGCAGTTCTTC	TRBJ2-1	NA	TRBV2	NA
CASSLAGTASYEQYF	TGCGCCAGCAGCTTGGCTGGGACAGCCTCCTACGAGCAGTACTTC	TRBJ2-7	TRBD1	TRBV5-1	NA
CASSQTGGKQPQHF	TGTGCCAGCAGCCAGACAGGGGGAAAACAGCCCCAGCATTTT	TRBJ1-5	TRBD1	TRBV6-6	NA
CASSFTTENNYGYTF	TGCGCCAGCAGCTTTACGACGGAGAATAACTATGGCTACACCTTC	TRBJ1-2	NA	TRBV5-1	NA
CASSPMAGTYEQYF	TGTGCCAGCTCACCAATGGCAGGGACTTACGAGCAGTACTTC	TRBJ2-7	NA	TRBV18	NA
CASSPPGLLSYNEQFF	TGTGCCAGCTCACCACCGGGATTATTGTCCTACAATGAGCAGTTCTTC	TRBJ2-1	NA	TRBV18	NA
CASRRGFNTGELFF	TGTGCCAGCCGTAGAGGGTTCAACACCGGGGAGCTGTTTTTT	TRBJ2-2	NA	TRBV13	NA
CASSYGGGGTEAFF	TGTGCCAGCAGTTACGGCGGGGGGGGCACTGAAGCTTTCTTT	TRBJ1-1	NA	TRBV6-6	once
CASSKRAGEQYF	TGTGCCAGCAGCAAACGGGCGGGCGAGCAGTACTTC	TRBJ2-7	NA	TRBV7-2	NA
CAWSWLADYEQYF	TGTGCCTGGAGTTGGCTAGCGGATTACGAGCAGTACTTC	TRBJ2-7	TRBD2	TRBV30	few
CASSQAFGATNEKLFF	TGCGCCAGCAGCCAAGCTTTCGGCGCAACTAATGAAAAACTGTTTTTT	TRBJ1-4	NA	TRBV4-1	NA
CASSFEGELFF	TGTGCCAGCAGCTTTGAAGGGGAACTGTTTTTT	TRBJ1-4	NA	TRBV13	NA
CAISESTGDETQYF	TGTGCCATCAGTGAGTCGACAGGGGACGAGACCCAGTACTTC	TRBJ2-5	TRBD1	TRBV10-3	NA